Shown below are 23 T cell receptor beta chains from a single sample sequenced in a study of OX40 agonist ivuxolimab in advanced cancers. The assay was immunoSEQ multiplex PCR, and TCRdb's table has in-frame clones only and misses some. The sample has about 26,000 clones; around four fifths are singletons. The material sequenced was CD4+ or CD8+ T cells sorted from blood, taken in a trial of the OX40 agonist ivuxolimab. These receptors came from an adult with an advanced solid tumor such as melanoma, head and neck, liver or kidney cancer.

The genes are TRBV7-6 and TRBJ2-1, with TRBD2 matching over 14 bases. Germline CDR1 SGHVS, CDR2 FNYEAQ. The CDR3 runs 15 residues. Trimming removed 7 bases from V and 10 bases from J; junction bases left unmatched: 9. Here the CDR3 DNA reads TGTGCCAGCACTCCGGGACTAGCGGGAGTTTGGGAGCAGTTCTTC. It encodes CASTPGLAGVWEQFF.

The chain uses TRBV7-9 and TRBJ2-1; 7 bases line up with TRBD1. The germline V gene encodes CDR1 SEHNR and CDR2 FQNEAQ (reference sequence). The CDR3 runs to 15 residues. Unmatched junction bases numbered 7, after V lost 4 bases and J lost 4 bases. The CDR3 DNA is TGTGCCAGCAGCTCACCGGGACAGCGGTACAATGAGCAGTTCTTC. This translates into CASSSPGQRYNEQFF.

CDR3 bases: TGTGCCAGCAGTGAAGCGAGGCCGACCATGAACACTGAAGCTTTCTTT. This translates into CASSEARPTMNTEAFF. The rearrangement links TRBV6-1 to TRBJ1-1; D gene ambiguous. The CDR3 spans 16 residues. CDR1 is MNHNS and CDR2 is SASEGT in the germline V gene. Trimming took off 0 bases at V and 0 bases at J, with 11 bases between the two ends.

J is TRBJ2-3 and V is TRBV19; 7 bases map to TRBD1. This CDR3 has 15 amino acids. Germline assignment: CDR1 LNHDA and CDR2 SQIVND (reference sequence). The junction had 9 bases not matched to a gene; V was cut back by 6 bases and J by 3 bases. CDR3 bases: TGTGCCAGTAGCTGGAGAGACAGGGAAACAGATACGCAGTATTTT. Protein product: CASSWRDRETDTQYF. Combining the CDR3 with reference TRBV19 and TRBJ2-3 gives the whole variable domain DGGITQSPKYLFRKEGQNVTLSCEQNLNHDAMYWYRQDPGQGLRLIYYSQIVNDFQKGDIAEGYSVSREKKESFPLTVTSAQKNPTAFYLCASSWRDRETDTQYFGPGTRLTVL.

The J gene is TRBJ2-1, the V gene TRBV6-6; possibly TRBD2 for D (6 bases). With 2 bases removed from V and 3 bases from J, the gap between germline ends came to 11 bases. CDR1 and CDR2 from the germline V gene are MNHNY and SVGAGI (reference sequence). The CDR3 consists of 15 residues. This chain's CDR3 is CASSYGAEGYNEQFF. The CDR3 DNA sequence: TGTGCCAGCAGTTACGGAGCGGAGGGCTACAATGAGCAGTTCTTC.

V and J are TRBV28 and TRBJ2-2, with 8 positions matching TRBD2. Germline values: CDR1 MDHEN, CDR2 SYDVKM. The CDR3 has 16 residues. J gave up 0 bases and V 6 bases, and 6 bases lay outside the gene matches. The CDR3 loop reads CASSLNGGANTGELFF. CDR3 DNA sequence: TGTGCCAGCAGCTTAAACGGGGGGGCGAACACCGGGGAGCTGTTTTTT.

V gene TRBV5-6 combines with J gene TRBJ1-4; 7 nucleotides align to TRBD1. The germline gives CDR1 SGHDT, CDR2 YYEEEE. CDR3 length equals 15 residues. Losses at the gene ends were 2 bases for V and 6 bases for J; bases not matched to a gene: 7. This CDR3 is CASSFRDRVYEKLFF. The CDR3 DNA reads TGTGCCAGCAGCTTTAGAGACAGGGTGTATGAAAAACTGTTTTTT. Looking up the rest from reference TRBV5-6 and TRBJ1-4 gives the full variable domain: DAGVTQSPTHLIKTRGQQVTLRCSPKSGHDTVSWYQQALGQGPQFIFQYYEEEERQRGNFPDRFSGHQFPNYSSELNVNALLLGDSALYLCASSFRDRVYEKLFFGSGTQLSVL.

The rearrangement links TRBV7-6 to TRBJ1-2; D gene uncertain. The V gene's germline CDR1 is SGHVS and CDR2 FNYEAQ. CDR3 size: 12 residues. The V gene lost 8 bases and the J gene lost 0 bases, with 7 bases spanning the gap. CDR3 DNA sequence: TGTGCCAGCGAGGGTTCTAACTATGGCTACACCTTC. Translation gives CASEGSNYGYTF.

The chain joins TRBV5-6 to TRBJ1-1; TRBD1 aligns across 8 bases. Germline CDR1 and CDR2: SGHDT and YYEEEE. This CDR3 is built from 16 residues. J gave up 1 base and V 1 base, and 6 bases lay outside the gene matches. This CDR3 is CASSLKSGGWNTEAFF. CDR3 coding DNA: TGTGCCAGCAGCTTGAAATCAGGGGGCTGGAACACTGAAGCTTTCTTT.

The CDR3 protein is CASRTGGAGNEQFF. Written as DNA, the CDR3 is TGTGCCAGCAGGACAGGGGGCGCGGGCAATGAGCAGTTCTTC. This chain links TRBV2 with TRBJ2-1; 10 bases are a match to TRBD1. The junction had 5 bases not matched to a gene; V was cut back by 6 bases and J by 6 bases. CDR1 is SNHLY, CDR2 FYNNEI, per germline. The CDR3 loop spans 14 amino acids.

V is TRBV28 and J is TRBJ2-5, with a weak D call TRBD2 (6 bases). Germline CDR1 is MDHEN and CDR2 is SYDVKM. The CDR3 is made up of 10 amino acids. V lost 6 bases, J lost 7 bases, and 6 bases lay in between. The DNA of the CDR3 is TGTGCCAGCAGGCGGGGGACCCAGTACTTC. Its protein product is CASRRGTQYF.

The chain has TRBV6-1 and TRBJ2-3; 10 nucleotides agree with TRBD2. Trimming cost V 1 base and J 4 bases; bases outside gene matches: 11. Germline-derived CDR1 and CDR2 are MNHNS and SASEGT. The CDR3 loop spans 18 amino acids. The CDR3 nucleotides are TGTGCCAGCAGTGAAGTTGGAGCGGGAGGGCCCAGAGCAGATACGCAGTATTTT. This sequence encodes CASSEVGAGGPRADTQYF.

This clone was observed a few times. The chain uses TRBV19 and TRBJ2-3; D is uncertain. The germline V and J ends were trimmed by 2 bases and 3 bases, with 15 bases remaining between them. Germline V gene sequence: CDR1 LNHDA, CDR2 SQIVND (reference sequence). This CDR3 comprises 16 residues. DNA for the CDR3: TGTGCCAGTAGTATATTATACAAGATTGGGACAGATACGCAGTATTTT. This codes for CASSILYKIGTDTQYF.

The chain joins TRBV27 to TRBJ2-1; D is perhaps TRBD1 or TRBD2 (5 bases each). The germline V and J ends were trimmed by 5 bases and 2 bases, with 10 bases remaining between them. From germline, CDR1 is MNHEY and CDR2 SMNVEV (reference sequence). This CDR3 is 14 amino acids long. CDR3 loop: CASSPGTAYNEQFF. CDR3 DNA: TGTGCCAGCAGTCCCGGGACGGCCTACAATGAGCAGTTCTTC.

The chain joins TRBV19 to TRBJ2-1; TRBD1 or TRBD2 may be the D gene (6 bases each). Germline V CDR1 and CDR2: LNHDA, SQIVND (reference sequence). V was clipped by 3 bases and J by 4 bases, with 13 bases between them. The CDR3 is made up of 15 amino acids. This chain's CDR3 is CASSIVGGMYNEQFF. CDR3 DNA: TGTGCCAGTAGTATCGTCGGGGGCATGTACAATGAGCAGTTCTTC.

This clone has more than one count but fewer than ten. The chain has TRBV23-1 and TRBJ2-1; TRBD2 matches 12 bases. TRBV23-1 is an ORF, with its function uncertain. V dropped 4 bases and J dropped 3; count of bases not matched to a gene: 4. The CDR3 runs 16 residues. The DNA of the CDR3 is TGCGCCAGCAGTCTTTCTAGCGGGAGGGTCTACAATGAGCAGTTCTTC. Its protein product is CASSLSSGRVYNEQFF.

The CDR3 loop is CASSAHRARLSYEQYF. CDR3 coding DNA: TGTGCCAGCAGCGCCCATCGAGCGAGGTTATCCTACGAGCAGTACTTC. The chain couples TRBV9 to TRBJ2-7, with no clear D. The ends were cut back, 3 bases at V and 1 base at J, with 17 bases in the middle. CDR1 is SGDLS, CDR2 YYNGEE, per germline. CDR3 length: 16 residues.

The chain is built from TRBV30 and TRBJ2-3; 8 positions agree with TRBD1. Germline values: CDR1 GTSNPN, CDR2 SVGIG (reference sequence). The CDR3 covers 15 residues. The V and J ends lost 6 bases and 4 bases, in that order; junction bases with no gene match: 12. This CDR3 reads CACPGQGLGPDTQYF. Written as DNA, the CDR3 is TGTGCCTGCCCCGGACAGGGTTTGGGGCCAGATACGCAGTATTTT.

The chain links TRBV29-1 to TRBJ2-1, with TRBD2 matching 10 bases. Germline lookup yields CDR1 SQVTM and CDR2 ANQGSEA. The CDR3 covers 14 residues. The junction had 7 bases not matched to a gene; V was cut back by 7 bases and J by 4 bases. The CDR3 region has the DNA TGCAGCGCTGGCAGCGGGGGGGCTTACAATGAGCAGTTCTTC. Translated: CSAGSGGAYNEQFF.

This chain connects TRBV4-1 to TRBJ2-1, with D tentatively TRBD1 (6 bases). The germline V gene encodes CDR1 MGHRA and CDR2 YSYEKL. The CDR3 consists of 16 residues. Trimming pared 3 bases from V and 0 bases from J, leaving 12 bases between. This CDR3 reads CASSHPEDSSYNEQFF. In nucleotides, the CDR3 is TGCGCCAGCAGCCACCCCGAGGACAGCTCCTACAATGAGCAGTTCTTC.

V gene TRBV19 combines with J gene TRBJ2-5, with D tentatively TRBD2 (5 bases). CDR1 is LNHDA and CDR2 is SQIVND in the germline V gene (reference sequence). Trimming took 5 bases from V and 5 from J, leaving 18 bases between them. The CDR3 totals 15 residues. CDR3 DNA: TGTGCCAGTAGTCTTGGAGGACTCAACCGGGAGACCCAGTACTTC. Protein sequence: CASSLGGLNRETQYF.

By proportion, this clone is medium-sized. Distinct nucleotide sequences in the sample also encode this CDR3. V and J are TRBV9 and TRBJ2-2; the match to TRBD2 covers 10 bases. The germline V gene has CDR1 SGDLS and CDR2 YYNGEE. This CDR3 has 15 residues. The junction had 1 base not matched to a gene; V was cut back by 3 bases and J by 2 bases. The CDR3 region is CASSGTSGNTGELFF. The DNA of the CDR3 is TGTGCCAGCAGCGGGACTAGCGGAAACACCGGGGAGCTGTTTTTT.

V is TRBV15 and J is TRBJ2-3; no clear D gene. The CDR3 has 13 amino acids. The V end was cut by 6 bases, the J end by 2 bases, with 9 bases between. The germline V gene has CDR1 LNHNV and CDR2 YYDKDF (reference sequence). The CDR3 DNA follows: TGTGCCACCAGTAGGATCCCCACAGATACGCAGTATTTT. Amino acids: CATSRIPTDTQYF.